This passage covers 14 T cell receptor beta chains from one sample sequenced in a study of human thymus T cells. Sequencing used immunoSEQ multiplex PCR; TCRdb keeps in-frame clones, though not all of them. Among tens of thousands of clones listed, roughly 94% were seen once. Sequencing input: blood. The receptors derive from a boy under three years old with a congenital heart defect but otherwise immunologically healthy.

The V and J genes are TRBV5-1 and TRBJ2-6; D is possibly TRBD1 or TRBD2 (5 bases each). This CDR3 spans 18 amino acids. The germline V and J ends were trimmed by 5 bases and 0 bases, with 18 bases remaining between them. The germline gives CDR1 SGHRS, CDR2 YFSETQ. The CDR3 is CASRALGTPISGANVLTF. Here the CDR3 DNA reads TGCGCCAGCAGAGCCCTAGGGACCCCCATCTCTGGGGCCAACGTCCTGACTTTC.

The chain carries TRBV6-5 and TRBJ2-5; 11 bases align to TRBD2. The germline V gene encodes CDR1 MNHEY and CDR2 SVGAGI. The junction had 4 bases not matched to a gene; V was cut back by 6 bases and J by 4 bases. This CDR3 region has 14 residues. CDR3: CASRDLAGGETQYF. The CDR3 DNA follows: TGTGCCAGCAGAGATCTAGCGGGGGGAGAGACCCAGTACTTC.

The chain links TRBV10-1 to TRBJ2-1; 9 bases line up with TRBD2. Per germline, CDR1 WNHNN and CDR2 SYGVQD (reference sequence). There are 15 residues in the CDR3. J lost 2 bases, V lost 5 bases, and 4 bases had no gene match. CDR3 loop: CASSPLAGPYNEQFF. The CDR3 nucleotides read TGCGCCAGCAGTCCACTAGCGGGTCCCTACAATGAGCAGTTCTTC.

This clone was counted once. The chain joins TRBV5-1 to TRBJ1-2; 9 bases line up with TRBD1. The CDR3 totals 14 residues. Trimming removed 4 bases from V and 3 bases from J; junction bases left unmatched: 4. Germline V gene sequence: CDR1 SGHRS, CDR2 YFSETQ. The CDR3 DNA reads TGCGCCAGCAGCCCTGGGACAGGGCACTATGGCTACACCTTC. Protein sequence: CASSPGTGHYGYTF.

V and J are TRBV4-1 and TRBJ2-5; D remains ambiguous. Trimming took 4 bases from V and 3 from J, leaving 9 bases between them. This CDR3 contains 13 residues. Germline lookup yields CDR1 MGHRA and CDR2 YSYEKL. The CDR3 bases are TGCGCCAGCAGCCGTGACAACGAAGAGACCCAGTACTTC. It specifies CASSRDNEETQYF.

This rearrangement joins TRBV4-1 to TRBJ1-2, with D hard to call. This CDR3 region has 14 residues. The germline V gene encodes CDR1 MGHRA and CDR2 YSYEKL. V lost 4 bases and J lost 4, with 13 bases in between. The chain's CDR3 is CASSPLRAPYGYTF. The CDR3 DNA is TGCGCCAGCAGCCCTCTCAGAGCTCCCTATGGCTACACCTTC.

This sequence joins TRBV27 and TRBJ2-1; TRBD2 matches 13 bases. The V segment lost 5 bases and the J segment 7 bases; nucleotides outside the gene matches: 8. CDR3 length: 16 residues. CDR1 is MNHEY and CDR2 is SMNVEV in the germline V gene (reference sequence). CDR3 residues: CASSPRLAGGINEQFF. The DNA of the CDR3 is TGTGCCAGCAGTCCCAGACTAGCGGGGGGCATAAATGAGCAGTTCTTC.

The CDR3 spells CASSLVPSGYEETQYF. CDR3 coding DNA: TGTGCCAGCAGCTTAGTTCCTAGCGGGTACGAAGAGACCCAGTACTTC. The V gene is TRBV7-2, the J gene TRBJ2-5; 8 nucleotides agree with TRBD2. Germline CDR1 reads SGHTA; CDR2 reads FQGNSA. The ends lost 1 base at V and 3 bases at J; junction bases unmatched: 7. The CDR3 has 16 amino acids.

J is TRBJ1-2 and V is TRBV6-5; 8 positions agree with TRBD1. The germline gives CDR1 MNHEY, CDR2 SVGAGI. With 5 bases clipped from V and 4 bases from J, the junction kept 6 bases outside the gene matches. The CDR3 loop spans 14 amino acids. The CDR3 is CASSLRDRPYGYTF. Written as DNA, the CDR3 is TGTGCCAGCAGTCTCCGGGACAGGCCCTATGGCTACACCTTC.

Concerning this clone: Its ends do not fully match the called genes, so a read error is possible. The chain links TRBV7-7 to TRBJ2-5; D may be TRBD1 (7 bases). This CDR3 has 15 residues. Germline-derived CDR1 and CDR2 are SSHAT and FNYEAQ (reference sequence). CDR3 DNA sequence: TGTGCTAGCAGTTTCCTCGGGACAGCGGGAGAGACCCAGTACTTC. It encodes CASSFLGTAGETQYF.

This chain uses TRBV4-3 with TRBJ2-5; 10 bases are shared with TRBD1. Trimming at V came to 1 base and at J to 5 bases, leaving 7 bases not matched to a gene. Germline lookup yields CDR1 LGHNA and CDR2 YSLEER. The CDR3 has 16 amino acids. The CDR3 DNA sequence: TGCGCCAGCAGCCAAGGGGGGACAGGGGCCAGGGAGACCCAGTACTTC. This gives the protein CASSQGGTGARETQYF.

The chain employs TRBV25-1 and TRBJ1-2; 7 nucleotides agree with TRBD1. This CDR3 is built from 15 residues. V gave up 8 bases and J gave up 5 bases; unmatched junction bases: 14. CDR1 is MGHDK, CDR2 SYGVNS, per germline. The CDR3 is CASGFGGQRDYGYTF. The DNA for the CDR3 is TGTGCCAGCGGATTTGGGGGACAGCGAGATTATGGCTACACCTTC.

Only one count was recorded for this clone. The genes are TRBV4-1 and TRBJ2-7; D possibly corresponds to TRBD2 (6 bases). Germline values: CDR1 MGHRA, CDR2 YSYEKL. The CDR3 has 20 residues. V was trimmed by 1 base and J by 4 bases, leaving 29 bases between them. CDR3 coding DNA: TGCGCCAGCAGCCAAGTATGGGCGGGGAAAATGAAATCGGACAATTACGAGCAGTACTTC. It codes for CASSQVWAGKMKSDNYEQYF.

This clone was detected only once. The genes are TRBV25-1 and TRBJ2-7; TRBD1 matches at 7 bases. This CDR3 is built from 12 residues. The V and J ends lost 6 bases and 2 bases, in that order; junction bases with no gene match: 1. The germline CDR1 and CDR2 sequences are MGHDK and SYGVNS. DNA of the CDR3: TGTGCCAGCAGCCAGGGGGCCTACGAGCAGTACTTC. Protein: CASSQGAYEQYF.